This is a list of T cell receptor beta chains from one sample in a study of Ad26.COV2.S vaccination and SARS-CoV-2 variants. Sequencing was performed with immunoSEQ multiplex PCR; in TCRdb, only in-frame clones are kept and a portion is missing. In the table there are about 350,000 clones, about nine tenths of which are singletons. The specimen comprised peripheral blood, sampled in a trial of Ad26.COV2.S vaccine versus placebo. These receptors were collected from a person aged 18-65 years who received the Ad26.COV2.S COVID-19 vaccine or a placebo. Each CDR3 is given with its conserved first and last residue. Fields, in order: clone size, D gene, V gene, J gene, CDR3 protein, CDR3 DNA. A D gene is named only where the DNA matches it firmly. A row's size may be missing; if present it is once, few, many or a size class.

clone_size: NA
d_call: NA
v_call: TRBV11-2
j_call: TRBJ2-3
cdr3_aa: CASSLAGRSTDTQYF
cdr3_nt: TGTGCCAGCAGCTTAGCTGGACGGAGCACAGATACGCAGTATTTT

clone_size: NA
d_call: NA
v_call: TRBV27
j_call: TRBJ1-3
cdr3_aa: CASSFAPPRGNTIYF
cdr3_nt: TGTGCCAGCAGTTTCGCACCCCCGAGAGGAAACACCATATATTTT

clone_size: NA
d_call: NA
v_call: TRBV30
j_call: TRBJ1-3
cdr3_aa: CAWSRTVRSGNTIYF
cdr3_nt: TGTGCCTGGAGTCGGACAGTCCGCTCTGGAAACACCATATATTTT

clone_size: NA
d_call: TRBD2
v_call: TRBV7-2
j_call: TRBJ2-5
cdr3_aa: CASSPHYRGVLGETQYF
cdr3_nt: TGTGCCAGCAGCCCACACTACCGGGGGGTTCTCGGGGAGACCCAGTACTTC

clone_size: few
d_call: NA
v_call: TRBV7-3
j_call: TRBJ2-2
cdr3_aa: CASSLSGNTGELFF
cdr3_nt: TGTGCCAGCAGCTTAAGCGGGAACACCGGGGAGCTGTTTTTT

clone_size: NA
d_call: NA
v_call: TRBV5-4
j_call: TRBJ1-2
cdr3_aa: CASSFGGDYGYTF
cdr3_nt: TGTGCCAGCAGCTTTGGGGGCGACTATGGCTACACCTTC

clone_size: few
d_call: NA
v_call: TRBV4-3
j_call: TRBJ2-2
cdr3_aa: CASSQDGAGELFF
cdr3_nt: TGCGCCAGCAGCCAAGATGGGGCCGGGGAGCTGTTTTTT

clone_size: NA
d_call: NA
v_call: TRBV19
j_call: TRBJ1-1
cdr3_aa: CASSTSVNTEAFF
cdr3_nt: TGTGCCAGTAGTACCTCGGTGAACACTGAAGCTTTCTTT

clone_size: NA
d_call: NA
v_call: TRBV30
j_call: TRBJ2-7
cdr3_aa: CAWALAYEQYF
cdr3_nt: TGTGCCTGGGCCTTGGCCTACGAGCAGTACTTC

clone_size: NA
d_call: NA
v_call: TRBV3-1/TRBV3-2
j_call: TRBJ1-1
cdr3_aa: CASSQVAPGNTEAFF
cdr3_nt: TGTGCCAGCAGCCAAGTAGCGCCAGGAAACACTGAAGCTTTCTTT

clone_size: few
d_call: TRBD1
v_call: TRBV5-1
j_call: TRBJ2-7
cdr3_aa: CASSLDRGLPYEQYF
cdr3_nt: TGCGCCAGCAGCTTGGACAGGGGGCTCCCCTACGAGCAGTACTTC

clone_size: NA
d_call: NA
v_call: TRBV6-6
j_call: TRBJ2-1
cdr3_aa: CASMGSHNEQFF
cdr3_nt: TGTGCCAGCATGGGTAGTCACAATGAGCAGTTCTTC

clone_size: NA
d_call: NA
v_call: TRBV3-1/TRBV3-2
j_call: TRBJ2-5
cdr3_aa: CASNKGDQETQYF
cdr3_nt: TGTGCCAGCAATAAGGGGGACCAAGAGACCCAGTACTTC

clone_size: NA
d_call: TRBD1
v_call: TRBV19
j_call: TRBJ2-3
cdr3_aa: CASSAQGGTDTQYF
cdr3_nt: TGTGCCAGTTCAGCACAGGGGGGCACAGATACGCAGTATTTT

clone_size: NA
d_call: NA
v_call: TRBV6-5
j_call: TRBJ1-2
cdr3_aa: CASRTGRNYGYTF
cdr3_nt: TGTGCCAGCAGGACGGGGAGGAACTATGGCTACACCTTC

clone_size: NA
d_call: NA
v_call: TRBV11-2
j_call: TRBJ1-4
cdr3_aa: CASSLGAAYEKLFF
cdr3_nt: TGTGCCAGCAGCTTAGGGGCGGCTTATGAAAAACTGTTTTTT

clone_size: NA
d_call: NA
v_call: TRBV2
j_call: TRBJ2-4
cdr3_aa: CASSARVAKNIQYF
cdr3_nt: TGTGCCAGCAGTGCCAGGGTAGCCAAAAACATTCAGTACTTC

clone_size: NA
d_call: TRBD1
v_call: TRBV5-5
j_call: TRBJ1-1
cdr3_aa: CASSVGTERNTEAFF
cdr3_nt: TGTGCCAGCAGCGTGGGGACAGAGAGGAACACTGAAGCTTTCTTT

clone_size: NA
d_call: NA
v_call: TRBV10-2
j_call: TRBJ2-5
cdr3_aa: CASSESTFQETQYF
cdr3_nt: TGCGCCAGCAGTGAGTCGACGTTCCAAGAGACCCAGTACTTC

clone_size: NA
d_call: NA
v_call: TRBV29-1
j_call: TRBJ1-2
cdr3_aa: CSVETPPDTAYGYTF
cdr3_nt: TGCAGCGTTGAAACGCCCCCCGACACAGCATATGGCTACACCTTC

clone_size: few
d_call: TRBD1
v_call: TRBV6-5
j_call: TRBJ2-2
cdr3_aa: CASSYSETGGTELFF
cdr3_nt: TGTGCCAGCAGTTACTCAGAGACAGGGGGCACGGAGCTGTTTTTT

clone_size: NA
d_call: TRBD1
v_call: TRBV27
j_call: TRBJ2-7
cdr3_aa: CASRWTGGSYEQYF
cdr3_nt: TGTGCCAGCAGGTGGACAGGGGGCAGCTACGAGCAGTACTTC

clone_size: NA
d_call: NA
v_call: TRBV7-3
j_call: TRBJ1-1
cdr3_aa: CASSPSATGSFTEAFF
cdr3_nt: TGTGCCAGCAGCCCCAGTGCTACAGGTTCCTTCACTGAAGCTTTCTTT

clone_size: NA
d_call: TRBD1
v_call: TRBV25-1
j_call: TRBJ1-2
cdr3_aa: CASSGTGRTPSYTF
cdr3_nt: TGTGCCAGCTCAGGGACAGGACGAACTCCCAGCTACACCTTC

clone_size: NA
d_call: TRBD2
v_call: TRBV19
j_call: TRBJ2-1
cdr3_aa: CASSISLAGGLNEQFF
cdr3_nt: TGTGCCAGTAGTATCAGTCTAGCGGGGGGCCTCAATGAGCAGTTCTTC

clone_size: NA
d_call: NA
v_call: TRBV3-1/TRBV3-2
j_call: TRBJ2-3
cdr3_aa: CASSQRGGAPDTQYF
cdr3_nt: TGTGCCAGCAGCCAAAGAGGGGGGGCCCCAGATACGCAGTATTTT

clone_size: NA
d_call: TRBD2
v_call: TRBV5-6
j_call: TRBJ2-7
cdr3_aa: CASSLGSGEGTEYF
cdr3_nt: TGTGCCAGCAGCTTGGGGTCCGGGGAGGGGACGGAGTACTTC

clone_size: NA
d_call: NA
v_call: TRBV5-4
j_call: TRBJ1-1
cdr3_aa: CASRDARNTEAFF
cdr3_nt: TGTGCCAGCAGGGATGCCCGGAACACTGAAGCTTTCTTT

clone_size: NA
d_call: TRBD1
v_call: TRBV7-9
j_call: TRBJ2-3
cdr3_aa: CASSLTQGWGPGTDTQYF
cdr3_nt: TGTGCCAGCAGCTTAACACAGGGGTGGGGGCCCGGCACAGATACGCAGTATTTT

clone_size: NA
d_call: TRBD2
v_call: TRBV3-1/TRBV3-2
j_call: TRBJ2-3
cdr3_aa: CASSQGALAENPLDTQYF
cdr3_nt: TGTGCCAGCAGCCAAGGGGCACTAGCGGAAAACCCTTTGGATACGCAGTATTTT

clone_size: NA
d_call: NA
v_call: TRBV7-9
j_call: TRBJ1-2
cdr3_aa: CASSLVRAGSNYGYTF
cdr3_nt: TGTGCCAGCAGCTTAGTTAGGGCAGGGTCTAACTATGGCTACACCTTC

clone_size: once
d_call: TRBD1
v_call: TRBV14
j_call: TRBJ1-1
cdr3_aa: CASRAGTGSTEAFF
cdr3_nt: TGTGCCAGCAGGGCCGGGACAGGGAGCACTGAAGCTTTCTTT

clone_size: NA
d_call: NA
v_call: TRBV27
j_call: TRBJ1-2
cdr3_aa: CASRTIRGYTF
cdr3_nt: TGTGCCAGCCGGACTATAAGAGGCTACACCTTC

clone_size: NA
d_call: NA
v_call: TRBV27
j_call: TRBJ2-7
cdr3_aa: CASSLFGEQYF
cdr3_nt: TGTGCCAGCAGTTTATTCGGTGAGCAGTACTTC